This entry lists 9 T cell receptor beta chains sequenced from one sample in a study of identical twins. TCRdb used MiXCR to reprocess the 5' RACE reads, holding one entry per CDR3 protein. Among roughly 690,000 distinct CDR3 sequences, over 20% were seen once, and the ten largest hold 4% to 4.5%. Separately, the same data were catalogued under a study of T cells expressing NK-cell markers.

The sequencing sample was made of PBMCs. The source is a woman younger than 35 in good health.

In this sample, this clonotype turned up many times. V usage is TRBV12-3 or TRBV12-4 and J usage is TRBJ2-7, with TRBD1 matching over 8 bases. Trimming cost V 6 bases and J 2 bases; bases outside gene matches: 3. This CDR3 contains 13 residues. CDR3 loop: CASSRTGPYEQYF. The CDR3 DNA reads TGTGCCAGCAGCCGGACAGGGCCCTACGAGCAGTACTTC.

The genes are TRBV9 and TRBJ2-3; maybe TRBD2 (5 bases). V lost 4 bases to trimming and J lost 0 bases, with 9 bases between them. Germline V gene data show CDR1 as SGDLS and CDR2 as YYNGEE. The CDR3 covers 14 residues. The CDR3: CASSWTGSTDTQYF. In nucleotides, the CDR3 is TGTGCCAGCAGCTGGACTGGTAGCACAGATACGCAGTATTTT.

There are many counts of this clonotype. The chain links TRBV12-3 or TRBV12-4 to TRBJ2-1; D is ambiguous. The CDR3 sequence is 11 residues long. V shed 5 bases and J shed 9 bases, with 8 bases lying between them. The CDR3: CASSGQSEQFF. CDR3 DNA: TGTGCCAGCAGTGGCCAGAGTGAGCAGTTCTTC.

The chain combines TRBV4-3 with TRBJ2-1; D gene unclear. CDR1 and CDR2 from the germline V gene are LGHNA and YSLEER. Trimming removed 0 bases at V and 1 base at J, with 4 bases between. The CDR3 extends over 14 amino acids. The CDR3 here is CASSQEASYNEQFF. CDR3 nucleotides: TGCGCCAGCAGCCAAGAGGCGTCCTACAATGAGCAGTTCTTC.

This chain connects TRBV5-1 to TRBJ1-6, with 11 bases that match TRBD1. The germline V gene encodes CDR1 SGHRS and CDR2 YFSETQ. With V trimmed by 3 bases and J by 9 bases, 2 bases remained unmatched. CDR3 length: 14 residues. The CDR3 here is CASSWGQGGSPLHF. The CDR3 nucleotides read TGCGCCAGCAGCTGGGGACAGGGGGGTTCACCCCTCCACTTT.

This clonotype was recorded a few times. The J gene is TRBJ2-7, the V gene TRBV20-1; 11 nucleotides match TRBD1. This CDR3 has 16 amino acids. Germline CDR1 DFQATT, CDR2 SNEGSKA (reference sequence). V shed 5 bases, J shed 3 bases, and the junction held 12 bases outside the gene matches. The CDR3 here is CSARHPWTGGNYEQYF. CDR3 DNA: TGCAGTGCTCGGCACCCTTGGACAGGGGGCAACTACGAGCAGTACTTC.

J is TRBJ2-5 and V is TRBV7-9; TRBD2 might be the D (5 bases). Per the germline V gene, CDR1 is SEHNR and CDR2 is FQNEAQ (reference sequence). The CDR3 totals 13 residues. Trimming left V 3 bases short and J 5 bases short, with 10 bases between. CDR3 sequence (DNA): TGTGCCAGCAGCTTGGAGGTTCCGGAGACCCAGTACTTC. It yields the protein CASSLEVPETQYF.

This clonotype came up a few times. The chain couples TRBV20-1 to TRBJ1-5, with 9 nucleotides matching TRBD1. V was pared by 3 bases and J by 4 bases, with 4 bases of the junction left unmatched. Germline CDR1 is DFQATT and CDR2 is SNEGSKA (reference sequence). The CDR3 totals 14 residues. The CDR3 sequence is CSARPGTGNQPQHF. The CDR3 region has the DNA TGCAGTGCTAGGCCCGGGACAGGGAATCAGCCCCAGCATTTT.

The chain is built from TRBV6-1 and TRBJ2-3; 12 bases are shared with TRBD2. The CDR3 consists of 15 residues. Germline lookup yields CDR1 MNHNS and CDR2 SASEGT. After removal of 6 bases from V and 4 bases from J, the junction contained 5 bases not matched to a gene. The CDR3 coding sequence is TGTGCCAGCAGCCCTAGCGGGGGGGAGGCAGATACGCAGTATTTT. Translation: CASSPSGGEADTQYF.